The rows below give T cell receptor beta chains drawn from one sample of a study of blood T cells in healthy people across ages. MiXCR, applied by TCRdb to the 5' RACE reads, yields one record per CDR3 protein. The sample yields some 1.7 million distinct CDR3 sequences, 28% seen once. Sequencing was carried out using blood. Every receptor here comes from a woman in her 30s in good health. The CDR3 runs from the conserved cysteine through the conserved F or W. The D gene is left open where the match is weak. Rows give clone size only sometimes, using once, few, many, or a class for an expanded clone.

clone_size j_call v_call d_call cdr3_length cdr3_nt cdr3_aa
. TRBJ2-5 TRBV20-1 TRBD2 17 TGCAGTGCCAATAAGGCTTCTAGCGGACAAAACCAAGAGACCCAGTACTTC CSANKASSGQNQETQYF
few TRBJ2-7 TRBV5-1 TRBD1 14 TGCGCCAGCAGCTTGTCAGGGGGCATGAACGAGCAGTACTTC CASSLSGGMNEQYF
. TRBJ1-4 TRBV7-2 . 14 TGTGCCAGCAGCTTACAGGGGCAGGGTGAAAAACTGTTTTTT CASSLQGQGEKLFF
many TRBJ2-5 TRBV12-5 . 14 TGTGCTAGTGGTTTGGACAGCCCAAGAGAGACCCAGTACTTC CASGLDSPRETQYF
many TRBJ2-7 TRBV15 TRBD1 15 TGTGCCACCAGCGACCCTAACAGGGGGCGGTGGGAGCAGTACTTC CATSDPNRGRWEQYF
. TRBJ2-7 TRBV10-2 . 15 TGCGCCAGCAGAACGATTCGGACGAGTAATTACGAGCAGTACTTC CASRTIRTSNYEQYF
few TRBJ1-6 TRBV30 . 14 TGTGCCTGGAGTGTACGGGAGGGGTGGTCACCCCTCCACTTT CAWSVREGWSPLHF
. TRBJ2-7 TRBV12-3/TRBV12-4 . 15 TGTGCCAGCAGTTCCGACCGTATCGGTCCCTACGAGCAGTACTTC CASSSDRIGPYEQYF
. TRBJ2-2 TRBV15 . 15 TGTGCCACCAGCAGAGACAGGTCGAACACCGGGGAGCTGTTTTTT CATSRDRSNTGELFF
few TRBJ1-2 TRBV6-6 . 13 TGTGCCAGCAAGAAACGGGGGGGCCCTGGCTACACCTTC CASKKRGGPGYTF
once TRBJ1-3 TRBV5-1 TRBD1 15 TGCGCCAGCAGCTTAGAGGGGGCCTCTGGAAACACCATATATTTT CASSLEGASGNTIYF
few TRBJ2-7 TRBV2 . 13 TGTGCCAGCCAGCGGTACCGAATTTACGAGCAGTACTTC CASQRYRIYEQYF
few TRBJ2-1 TRBV19 TRBD2 16 TGTGCCACCTTAAACTCAACTAGCGGGAGGGGTAATGAGCAGTTCTTC CATLNSTSGRGNEQFF
. TRBJ2-7 TRBV6-6 TRBD1 15 TGTGCCAGTTCTACCCCCGGTACAGGGGACCACGAGCAGTACTTC CASSTPGTGDHEQYF
many TRBJ1-2 TRBV7-9 . 14 TGTGCCAGCAGCTTAGCCGGAACAGGGTATGGCTACACCTTC CASSLAGTGYGYTF
. TRBJ2-4 TRBV5-1 TRBD2 18 TGCGCCAGCAGCTTGGGGGCTAGCGGGGGGTCTGTCGAAAACATTCAGTACTTC CASSLGASGGSVENIQYF
many TRBJ2-4 TRBV5-6 TRBD1 18 TGTGCCAGCAGTTCAATCCTGTCGGGACAGGGGGAAAGGAACATTCAGTACTTC CASSSILSGQGERNIQYF
few TRBJ1-2 TRBV27 . 17 TGTGCCAGCAGTTCTTTCATGAGAGACGGAGCTAACTATGGCTACACCTTC CASSSFMRDGANYGYTF
few TRBJ1-6 TRBV20-1 . 17 TGCAGTGCTCGATTGAGGGGGTCAGGATCCTATAATTCACCCCTCCACTTT CSARLRGSGSYNSPLHF
. TRBJ1-1 TRBV5-1 . 14 TGCGCCAGCAGCTTGAGGATCTCGAACACTGAAGCTTTCTTT CASSLRISNTEAFF
. TRBJ2-7 TRBV15 . 16 TGTGCCACCAGCAGAGATGAGGCGAGGAGGCGGTACGAGCAGTACTTC CATSRDEARRRYEQYF
. TRBJ1-1 TRBV11-2 . 14 TGTGCCAGCAGCGAACAGGTCCGTCACACTGAAGCTTTCTTT CASSEQVRHTEAFF
once TRBJ2-7 TRBV18 TRBD2 14 TGTGCCAGTTCTAGCGGAGGAGGGAACTACGAGCAGTACTTC CASSSGGGNYEQYF